The rows below give T cell receptor beta chains drawn from one sample of a study of T cell repertoires in cytomegalovirus infection. TCRdb processed the reads anew with MiXCR; each CDR3 protein has one entry. The table shows about 310,000 distinct CDR3 sequences, with 20% to 30% occurring only once. Their antigens are not known. Sample: cultured PBMCs, taken from culture after CMV antigen stimulation. The origin of the receptors is a human donor in good health (CMV status not recorded). Some clones in this sample may be carry-over from other donors' samples. CDR3s include the opening cysteine and the closing phenylalanine or tryptophan. A D gene is named only where the DNA matches it firmly. Size is stated for part of the rows, as once, few or many counts, or as a class when the clone is expanded.

TRBV5-1,many,TRBD1,TRBJ1-2,TGCGCCAGCAGCCCAGACCGGGACAGGGGACCTAACTATGGCTACACCTTC,CASSPDRDRGPNYGYTF
TRBV7-2,many,TRBD1,TRBJ2-5,TGTGCCAGCAGCCCCGGGGACAGGCAAGAGACCCAGTACTTC,CASSPGDRQETQYF
TRBV12-3/TRBV12-4,NA,TRBD2,TRBJ2-7,TGTGCCAGCAAAGCGGGAGTCGGAACCTACGAGCAGTACTTC,CASKAGVGTYEQYF
TRBV7-2,NA,NA,TRBJ2-1,TGTGCCAGCAGCCCGACAGGTGGCTACAATGAGCAGTTCTTC,CASSPTGGYNEQFF
TRBV30,few,TRBD1,TRBJ1-2,TGTGCCAGAAGTATTGGGACAGGGACAATCTATGGCTACACCTTC,CARSIGTGTIYGYTF
TRBV29-1,NA,NA,TRBJ2-1,TGCAGCGTTGCGGGAGCTGGTCTCAATGAGCAGTTCTTC,CSVAGAGLNEQFF
TRBV24-1,NA,TRBD1,TRBJ2-1,TGTGCCACCAGTTTGACAGGGGGCGGAGATTCGGACAATGAGCAGTTCTTC,CATSLTGGGDSDNEQFF
TRBV4-3,NA,NA,TRBJ2-1,TGCGCCAGCAGCCAAGGTGCGGGAAGCTCCTACAATGAGCAGTTCTTC,CASSQGAGSSYNEQFF
TRBV10-3,few,NA,TRBJ1-5,TGTGCCATCAGTACTACAGGATCGGAGCCCCAGCATTTT,CAISTTGSEPQHF
TRBV18,NA,NA,TRBJ1-1,TGTGCCAGCTCGCTTAACGAGAGGCAGGTAAACACTGAAGCTTTCTTT,CASSLNERQVNTEAFF
TRBV6-2/TRBV6-3,few,TRBD1,TRBJ2-7,TGTGCCCACCGGGGGACAGGCTCCTACGAGCAGTACTTC,CAHRGTGSYEQYF
TRBV6-1,few,NA,TRBJ2-7,TGTGCCAGCAGTAACAGGGCCTACGAGCAGTACTTC,CASSNRAYEQYF
TRBV7-2,many,TRBD1,TRBJ1-5,TGTGCCAGCAGCCGGGACAGAAACAATCAGCCCCAGCATTTT,CASSRDRNNQPQHF
TRBV20-1,NA,TRBD1,TRBJ1-2,TGCAGTGCTAGAGACAGGGGGGGGTATGGCTACACCTTC,CSARDRGGYGYTF
TRBV6-2/TRBV6-3,NA,NA,TRBJ2-2,TGTGCCAGCAGTAACACCCTGGTCCCGGCCGGGGAGCTGTTTTTT,CASSNTLVPAGELFF
TRBV19,few,NA,TRBJ1-5,TGTGCCAGTCACCGGGGGCTGAAATATAGCAATCAGCCCCAGCATTTT,CASHRGLKYSNQPQHF
TRBV20-1,many,TRBD2,TRBJ2-1,TGCAGTGCCCCCTCCGGGACTAGCAGGTACAATGAGCAGTTCTTC,CSAPSGTSRYNEQFF
TRBV7-9,many,NA,TRBJ2-3,TGTGCCAGCAGCTTAGTCCCACTCGCAGATACGCAGTATTTT,CASSLVPLADTQYF
TRBV11-2,many,TRBD1,TRBJ1-1,TGTGCCAGCAGCTCGATGGGACAGCAAAACACTGAAGCTTTCTTT,CASSSMGQQNTEAFF
TRBV24-1,NA,NA,TRBJ2-2,TGTGCCACCAGTCCAAGGACGGGGGCCGGGGAGCTGTTTTTT,CATSPRTGAGELFF
TRBV7-9,NA,NA,TRBJ2-3,TGTGCCAGCAGCTTACAGGCCTATCGCACAGATACGCAGTATTTT,CASSLQAYRTDTQYF
TRBV11-2,many,NA,TRBJ2-7,TGTGCCAGCAGCCTCCACAGGGTAAGCTCCTACGAGCAGTACTTC,CASSLHRVSSYEQYF
TRBV6-5,NA,NA,TRBJ2-6,TGTGCCAGCAGTTACCCCCCTTCTGGGGCCAACGTCCTGACTTTC,CASSYPPSGANVLTF
TRBV7-2,many,NA,TRBJ1-1,TGTGCCAGCAGCTTAGCGGTGGGCCTGAACACTGAAGCTTTCTTT,CASSLAVGLNTEAFF
TRBV5-1,many,NA,TRBJ2-3,TGCGCCAGCACAATGACGAGGGGCGGCACAGATACGCAGTATTTT,CASTMTRGGTDTQYF
TRBV5-8,NA,NA,TRBJ1-2,TGTGCCAGCAGCGCTAAGGACGGAGGAGGCTACACCTTC,CASSAKDGGGYTF
TRBV6-2/TRBV6-3,NA,NA,TRBJ2-1,TGTGCCAGCAGTTACTATGGCGGACACAATGAGCAGTTCTTC,CASSYYGGHNEQFF
TRBV7-3,once,TRBD2,TRBJ2-1,TGTGCCAGCAGCTGGGGCGGGGGTCGCCATGAGCAGTTCTTC,CASSWGGGRHEQFF
TRBV12-3/TRBV12-4,NA,NA,TRBJ2-1,TGTGCCAGTAACGGGAGGGGGCTAGGGGAGCGGTTCTTC,CASNGRGLGERFF
TRBV5-1,few,TRBD1,TRBJ2-2,TGCGCCAGCAGCCCCGGGACAGGGGAAACCGGGGAGCTGTTTTTT,CASSPGTGETGELFF
TRBV7-2,many,NA,TRBJ2-7,TGTGCCAGCAGCCTCGGGACGAGGGCCGCCTACGAGCAGTACTTC,CASSLGTRAAYEQYF
TRBV9,NA,NA,TRBJ2-1,TGTGCCAGCAGCTTTAGGACCAACAATGAGCAGTTCTTC,CASSFRTNNEQFF
TRBV19,few,NA,TRBJ1-1,TGTGCCAGCATCCGGGTCCCTGGGACTGAAGCTTTCTTT,CASIRVPGTEAFF
TRBV11-2,few,TRBD2,TRBJ2-1,TGTGCCAGCAGCTGGGGACTAGAGCCGTACAATGAGCAGTTCTTC,CASSWGLEPYNEQFF
TRBV19,few,TRBD1,TRBJ2-6,TGTGCCAGTAGGCAGGGGGCTGGGGCCAACGTCCTGACTTTC,CASRQGAGANVLTF
TRBV7-2,few,TRBD1,TRBJ1-4,TGTGCCAGCAGACGGGACAGGGGGAATGAAAAACTGTTTTTT,CASRRDRGNEKLFF
TRBV28,NA,NA,TRBJ2-7,TGTGCCAGCAGAGGGTGGGTCGAGCAGTACTTC,CASRGWVEQYF
TRBV7-8,many,NA,TRBJ2-5,TGTGCCAGCAGCCGTCGGGACCCTCGGGAAGAGACCCAGTACTTC,CASSRRDPREETQYF
TRBV11-3,many,NA,TRBJ1-4,TGTGCCAGCAGCAAAGGGAGGGATTGGGGTGAAAAACTGTTTTTT,CASSKGRDWGEKLFF
TRBV6-5,many,TRBD2,TRBJ2-1,TGTGCCAGCAGTTACTCGCCTAGCGGGGCGAATGAGCAGTTCTTC,CASSYSPSGANEQFF
TRBV7-9,few,TRBD2,TRBJ2-5,TGTGCCAGCAGCCCTAGTGGCGCGGGAGCTTATACGGAGACCCAGTACTTC,CASSPSGAGAYTETQYF
TRBV7-2,many,TRBD1,TRBJ2-7,TGTGCCAGCAGCTTAGGACAGGGAACCTACGAGCAGTACTTC,CASSLGQGTYEQYF
TRBV11-2,few,NA,TRBJ1-1,TGTGCCAGCAGCCCCCCCGTCGGACTGACGAACACTGAAGCTTTCTTT,CASSPPVGLTNTEAFF
TRBV5-6,NA,NA,TRBJ2-5,TGTGCCAGCAGCTTGTACAACCAAGAGACCCAGTACTTC,CASSLYNQETQYF
TRBV4-1,NA,NA,TRBJ2-7,TGCGCCAGCAGCCAAGGGCAGGCAGCACAAGCGTACTTC,CASSQGQAAQAYF
TRBV7-2,many,TRBD2,TRBJ2-3,TGTGCCAGCAGCTTGACTCGGGCTAGCGGGAGGCGTGGGGATACGCAGTATTTT,CASSLTRASGRRGDTQYF